This TCR beta chain was documented in a study of blood T cells in healthy people across ages (dated by TCRdb to about 2015). Looking at the study overall: In model experiments, roughly one uniquely barcoded TCR beta cDNA molecule per two T cells was captured by template switching. The study measured age-related changes in TCR beta repertoire diversity using deep sequencing normalized with unique cDNA molecular identifiers. The donors were split into four age groups: young (average 16 years), middle-aged (roughly 42), aged (more than 55) and long-lived (roughly 80). To avoid experimental bias, donors of different ages were randomly spread across the sequencing lanes. Using the same blood draw, the study looked at two additional independent replicas of 1 million unique cDNA reads for two donors, one aged 18 to 29 and the other aged 80 or older. Here is what the overall study found, with its caveats: The percentage of naive T cells measured by flow cytometry correlated strongly with observed TCR beta diversity. Because profiling used bulk unsorted PBMCs, naive and antigen-experienced compartments could not be compared conclusively. Compared with the aged group, the long-lived group had more naive CD4+ T cells, fewer expanded clones and increased TCR diversity, suggesting age selection. Donor CMV infection status was unknown, potentially confounding age-related changes in expanded clonotypes. Observed TCR beta diversity per million T cells fell roughly linearly with age, and a significant reduction was already apparent by age roughly 40. Total diversity estimates from one million sequenced T cells were considered lower bounds and underestimates.

V ends up 7 bases short and J 13 bases short, with an unmatched junction base count of 10. From the germline V gene, CDR1 is MNHEY and CDR2 is SVGEGT. The CDR3 covers 13 residues, taking in both the cysteine and the phenylalanine. Left in the record is the CDR3 DNA by itself, 39 bases read in frame from the first base. The donors were roughly 39 Caucasian individuals from Russia, aged 6 to 90 years, who were systemically healthy. Each donor gave around 9.5 milliliters of peripheral blood, collected into EDTA-treated Vacutainer tubes. Ficoll-Paque density-gradient centrifugation was used to isolate PBMCs, with at least 7 million per sample. Trizol reagent was used to extract total RNA from the PBMCs, yielding at least 5 micrograms per sample. For every donor, an aliquot of PBMCs went through flow cytometry to measure the percentages of naive CD45RAhigh/CD27high T cells. The library was built by means of 5' RACE. Sequenced using an Illumina HiSeq 2500. A second PCR of about 7 to 12 cycles was performed with a sample-barcoded 5' primer and a J-beta primer mix. A template-switch 5' adaptor carrying 12 random nucleotides introduced a unique molecular identifier onto each TCR beta cDNA molecule. Each sample yielded at least 3 million CDR3-containing paired-end reads. First-strand cDNA was synthesized from all RNA with the Mint cDNA synthesis kit, primed by a TRBC-specific oligonucleotide. Following uracil-DNA glycosylase treatment, a first 18-cycle PCR with universal primers M1SS and BC2_uni_R was performed on all cDNA. Per the original workflow: Each sample was normalized by randomly selecting 1 million high-quality reads, each carrying a distinct molecular identifier. Instead of being binned into consensus sequences, reads that shared molecular identifiers were thrown out. MiTCR, set to a Q25 quality threshold and the strictest error-elimination algorithm, was used for CDR3 identification, clonotype clustering and error correction. A nonparametric unseen species model with Euler transformation was used to estimate a lower bound on total TCR beta diversity. TCRdb reprocessing: public reads trimmed at Q25 with fastp, clones called with MiXCR, in-frame beta chains kept. Rows merge per CDR3 protein into single entries with the most common DNA and genes. In this record, the V and J calls reflect TCRdb's handling and not the investigators' own analysis. The sample records fewer than 900,000 distinct CDR3 sequences, roughly 43% of which are singletons. Under 25% of the sample is in the top ten clones.

As regards this clonotype: Its antigen is not yet known. Per-nucleotide qualities are absent, and no much larger clonotype sits a single base away.

Here the chain combines TRBV6-2 or TRBV6-3 and TRBJ2-1, with TRBD2 identical over 10 junction bases. The source material was blood. This clonotype was sampled from an older woman in good health. The DNA is as follows: TGTGCCAGCAATGGCCTAGCGGGGGCGACCCAGTTCTTC. Its translation is CASNGLAGATQFF.